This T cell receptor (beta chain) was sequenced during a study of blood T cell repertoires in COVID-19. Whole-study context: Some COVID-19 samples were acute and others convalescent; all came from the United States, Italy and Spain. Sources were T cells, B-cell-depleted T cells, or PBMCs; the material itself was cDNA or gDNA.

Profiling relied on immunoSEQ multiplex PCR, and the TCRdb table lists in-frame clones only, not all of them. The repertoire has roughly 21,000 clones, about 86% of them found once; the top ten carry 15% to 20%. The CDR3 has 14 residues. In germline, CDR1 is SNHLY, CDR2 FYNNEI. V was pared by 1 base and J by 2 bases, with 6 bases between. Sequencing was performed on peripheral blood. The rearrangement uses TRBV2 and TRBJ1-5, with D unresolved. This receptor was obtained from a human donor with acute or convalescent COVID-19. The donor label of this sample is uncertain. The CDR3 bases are TGTGCCAGCAGTGAAGGAGCTGGCAATCAGCCCCAGCATTTT. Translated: CASSEGAGNQPQHF.